These T cell receptor beta chains were read from a single sample in a study of cytomegalovirus exposure and HLA in healthy donors. Profiling relied on immunoSEQ multiplex PCR, and the TCRdb table lists in-frame clones only, not all of them. Of 150,000 to 200,000 clones listed, over 80% were seen once; the top ten hold 1.9%. Input material: PBMCs. Source of these receptors: a human donor in good health. Both conserved end residues are part of each CDR3.

>TRBV6-1|TRBJ1-6
CASSEPQGVRPLHF
>TRBV2|TRBJ1-2
CASSAGSNNYGYTF
>TRBV11-3|TRBJ2-2
CASSLGTSRGELFF
>TRBV5-1|TRBJ2-3
CASSLSGGATDTQYF
>TRBV7-9|TRBJ1-5
CASSPQGDNQPQHF
>TRBV4-3|TRBJ1-3
CASSQDETRVRSSGNTIYF
>TRBV7-9|TRBJ2-4
CASTPRVERNIQYF
>TRBV6-5|TRBJ2-5
CASTRGGTQYF
>TRBV6-5|TRBJ1-1
CASRMGGGNTEAFF
>TRBV6-6|TRBJ1-4
CASSPDRANEKLFF
>TRBV2|TRBJ2-1
CASSEGRGGYNEQFF
>TRBV20-1|TRBJ2-1
CSAGPSNEQFF
>TRBV6-5|TRBJ1-4
CASSYSPGQPTEKLFF
>TRBV28|TRBJ1-2
CASSFWDRSYGYTF
>TRBV14|TRBJ2-2
CASSRIAGAKNTGELFF
>TRBV19|TRBJ2-2
CASSRGRNTGELFF
>TRBV6-5|TRBJ2-7
CASRDRGYEQYF
>TRBV19|TRBJ1-5
CASSIGTDNQPQHF
>TRBV10-3|TRBJ1-2
CAISELNKGVRYGYTF
>TRBV5-6|TRBJ1-4
CASSNPKRGEKLFF
>TRBV6-5|TRBJ1-4
CASSYSGARTNEKLFF
>TRBV11-3|TRBJ2-7
CASSYITYEQYF
>TRBV6-1|TRBJ1-2
CASSEAIQVYGYTF
>TRBV7-9|TRBJ1-1
CASSSQSGPAFF
>TRBV19|TRBJ2-7
CASSDSYEQYF
>TRBV6-1|TRBJ2-7
CASSEPGAYEQYF